This passage covers 15 T cell receptor beta chains from one sample sequenced in a study of response to subunit inactivated influenza vaccine (dated 2018 in TCRdb). Libraries were prepared through RT-PCR. TCRdb records Illumina HiSeq 2500 as the sequencer. The raw public reads went through TCRdb reprocessing: fastp at Q25, MiXCR clone calling, in-frame beta chains kept. Entries that share a CDR3 protein sequence are merged under the most common genes and DNA. The sample table holds about 520,000 distinct CDR3 sequences, of which roughly 7.9% were seen once. Around 13% of the sample is taken by the ten largest. The material was PBMCs from blood, obtained approximately 25 months after vaccination. The receptor source for this set is a man aged 45 to 70 who received an inactivated influenza vaccine. Donor details come from another sample of the same person, matched by shared clones.

The chain couples TRBV2 to TRBJ2-7, with D possibly being TRBD1 (6 bases). V lost 6 bases, J lost 0 bases, and 12 bases lay in between. From germline, CDR1 is SNHLY and CDR2 FYNNEI. This CDR3 is built from 14 residues. The CDR3 sequence is CASRYQGISYEQYF. CDR3 in DNA: TGTGCCAGCAGGTACCAGGGGATCTCCTACGAGCAGTACTTC.

This clonotype was recorded a few times. The chain combines TRBV12-3 or TRBV12-4 with TRBJ1-5; 9 bases agree with TRBD1. The CDR3 covers 15 residues. Germline trimming cut 6 bases from V and 4 bases from J; bases unmatched to any gene: 7. The CDR3 DNA reads TGTGCCAGCAGCAATTATGGGACAGGGAATCAGCCCCAGCATTTT. The encoded protein is CASSNYGTGNQPQHF.

This clonotype occurred many times. This sequence joins TRBV5-1 and TRBJ2-1; D might be TRBD1 (6 bases). Looked up from germline, CDR1 is SGHRS and CDR2 is YFSETQ. V lost 4 bases, J lost 0 bases, and 14 bases lay in between. The CDR3 spans 16 residues. The CDR3 protein is CASSLTGTTSYNEQFF. For the CDR3, the DNA is TGCGCCAGCAGCCTTACCGGGACAACCTCCTACAATGAGCAGTTCTTC.

This clonotype was seen a few times. This sequence joins TRBV12-3 or TRBV12-4 and TRBJ2-7; 8 bases align to TRBD2. There are 14 residues in the CDR3. Trimming took 2 bases from V and 5 from J; bases not matched to a gene: 5. CDR3 region: CASSLSGSIHEQYF. The CDR3 DNA reads TGTGCCAGCAGTTTAAGCGGGAGTATCCACGAGCAGTACTTC.

The chain links TRBV24-1 to TRBJ2-7; D perhaps matches TRBD2 (6 bases). The CDR3 covers 13 residues. Per germline, CDR1 KGHDR and CDR2 SFDVKD. V gave up 6 bases and J gave up 0 bases, with 8 bases separating them. CDR3: CATSRGNSYEQYF. In nucleotides, the CDR3 is TGTGCCACCAGTCGCGGGAACTCCTACGAGCAGTACTTC.

This clonotype came up many times. The chain has TRBV5-6 and TRBJ1-2, with no clear D. CDR3 length: 13 residues. V was cut by 5 bases and J by 2 bases, with 10 bases left in between. Per germline, CDR1 SGHDT and CDR2 YYEEEE. CDR3 in DNA: TGTGCCAGCAGTCTACCTGGAAACTATGGCTACACCTTC. It encodes CASSLPGNYGYTF.

In this sample, this clonotype turned up a few times. This chain links TRBV11-2 with TRBJ2-7, with D unresolved. The germline V gene has CDR1 SGHAT and CDR2 FQNNGV. This CDR3 has 11 residues. V lost 7 bases and J 3 bases, leaving 7 bases between the germline ends. CDR3 in DNA: TGTGCCAGCACAGGCCACTACGAGCAGTACTTC. It is translated as CASTGHYEQYF.

This clonotype has a handful of counts. The chain employs TRBV27 and TRBJ2-6, with D perhaps TRBD1 (5 bases). The germline V gene has CDR1 MNHEY and CDR2 SMNVEV (reference sequence). This CDR3 region has 18 residues. V gave up 2 bases and J gave up 2 bases, with 16 bases separating them. CDR3 amino acids: CASSLRGHQGTGANVLTF. The DNA of the CDR3 is TGTGCCAGCAGTTTAAGGGGTCACCAGGGAACTGGGGCCAACGTCCTGACTTTC.

This clonotype has just a few counts. The V call is TRBV28, the J call TRBJ1-3; tentative D call: TRBD1 (6 bases). Germline V gives CDR1 MDHEN, CDR2 SYDVKM. V was trimmed by 3 bases and J by 4 bases, leaving 16 bases between them. The CDR3 contains 16 residues. CDR3 amino acids: CASSLGGVSGGNTIYF. In DNA form, the CDR3 reads TGTGCCAGCAGTTTGGGGGGCGTCAGTGGCGGAAACACCATATATTTT.

This chain joins TRBV9 and TRBJ2-1; D unresolved. The CDR3 length is 16 residues. Germline V CDR1 and CDR2: SGDLS, YYNGEE. The V and J ends lost 4 bases and 9 bases respectively, with 23 bases between them. The CDR3 bases are TGTGCCAGCAGCAAGTTGGTCACCCTACCTCGGGCTGAGCAGTTCTTC. Protein product: CASSKLVTLPRAEQFF.

The chain combines TRBV20-1 with TRBJ1-5; D ambiguous. Trimming shortened V by 1 base and J by 4 bases, and 11 bases separated the two germline ends. The CDR3 has 14 residues. Per the germline V gene, CDR1 is DFQATT and CDR2 is SNEGSKA (reference sequence). CDR3 sequence: CSARVARLNQPQHF. CDR3 bases: TGCAGTGCTAGAGTGGCCCGTTTAAATCAGCCCCAGCATTTT.

V gene TRBV7-6 combines with J gene TRBJ2-5, with 9 bases fitting TRBD1. The V and J ends lost 5 bases and 4 bases, in that order; junction bases with no gene match: 11. The CDR3 extends over 16 amino acids. Germline CDR1 and CDR2: SGHVS and FNYEAQ. CDR3 in amino acids: CASSPTDRGEGETQYF. In DNA, the CDR3 is TGTGCCAGCAGCCCCACGGACAGGGGTGAGGGAGAGACCCAGTACTTC. Full variable domain (rest looked up from reference TRBV7-6 and TRBJ2-5): GAGVSQSPRYKVTKRGQDVALRCDPISGHVSLYWYRQALGQGPEFLTYFNYEAQQDKSGLPNDRFSAERPEGSISTLTIQRTEQRDSAMYRCASSPTDRGEGETQYFGPGTRLLVL.

This clonotype has more than one count but fewer than ten. This chain joins TRBV20-1 and TRBJ2-3; D is uncertain. With 1 base removed from V and 2 bases from J, the gap between germline ends came to 19 bases. The CDR3 loop spans 17 amino acids. Germline assignment: CDR1 DFQATT and CDR2 SNEGSKA (reference sequence). The CDR3 coding sequence is TGCAGTGCTAGAGTAATTGGTCAGGTTGGTTACACAGATACGCAGTATTTT. Amino acids: CSARVIGQVGYTDTQYF.

This clonotype was observed a few times. The chain has TRBV10-3 and TRBJ2-3, with TRBD2 matching over 10 bases. In germline, CDR1 is ENHRY, CDR2 SYGVKD. The CDR3 runs to 18 residues. V trimming: 6 bases; J trimming: 4 bases; junction bases outside the gene matches: 16. In DNA form, the CDR3 reads TGTGCCATCAGCTACCCCGAAGGGAGCGGGAGGGTTTCAGATACGCAGTATTTT. It is translated as CAISYPEGSGRVSDTQYF.

The chain is built from TRBV5-4 and TRBJ2-3; possibly TRBD1 for D (6 bases). This CDR3 comprises 19 residues. Per the germline V gene, CDR1 is SGHNT and CDR2 is YYREEE (reference sequence). V lost 0 bases and J 0 bases, leaving 20 bases between the germline ends. The CDR3 region has the DNA TGTGCCAGCAGCTTGGCCGGCACAGGGCTAGGATCTAGCACAGATACGCAGTATTTT. It yields the protein CASSLAGTGLGSSTDTQYF.